This T cell receptor (beta chain) was retrieved from a study of shared clonotypes between healthy human individuals. Details on this clone: Its antigen is as yet unknown.

General study results and limits: Naive subsets, compared against memory subsets, generally had larger estimated richness values.

Only in-frame clones appear in the TCRdb table, and some are missing; sequencing was by immunoSEQ multiplex PCR. Of roughly 2.5 million clones in the sample, roughly 92% are singletons; the top ten hold roughly 0.13%. The CDR3 spans 15 residues. V was cut by 3 bases and J by 8 bases, with 18 bases left in between. In germline, CDR1 is KGHSH, CDR2 LQKENI. The sequencing sample was made of naive CD4+ T cells sorted from blood. Subset: CD45RA+ positively selected. The chain has TRBV18 and TRBJ2-3; a possible D gene is TRBD1 (6 bases). This clonotype was sampled from a young man in good health. The CDR3: CASSPGAGVPGTQYF. The CDR3 DNA follows: TGTGCCAGCTCACCCGGGGCAGGGGTCCCAGGTACGCAGTATTTT.